Listed below are T cell receptor beta chains from one sample, sequenced in a study of CXCR3-negative and CXCR3-positive naive CD8 T cells. TCRdb re-analyzed the 5' RACE reads; it lists each CDR3 protein once, without DNA. The sample data list under 150,000 distinct CDR3 sequences. Sequencing input: naive CXCR3+ CD8+ T cells from blood. Every receptor here comes from a human donor in good health. Some clones in this sample may be carry-over from other donors' samples. Both conserved end residues are part of each CDR3. Fields, in order: V gene, J gene, CDR3 protein.

v_call: TRBV11-2
j_call: TRBJ1-1
cdr3_aa: CASSSGQGSHTEAFF

v_call: TRBV6-5
j_call: TRBJ2-7
cdr3_aa: CASSQRTSGYFFSYEQYF

v_call: TRBV7-2
j_call: TRBJ2-1
cdr3_aa: CASSLEDWSGKWNEQFF

v_call: TRBV12-3/TRBV12-4
j_call: TRBJ1-1
cdr3_aa: CASSSMGLNTEAFF

v_call: TRBV20-1
j_call: TRBJ2-2
cdr3_aa: CSARDHGGLTNTGELFF

v_call: TRBV5-1
j_call: TRBJ2-2
cdr3_aa: CASYISTNPGQTNTGELFF

v_call: TRBV28
j_call: TRBJ1-5
cdr3_aa: CASRFKAYSNQPQHF

v_call: TRBV7-3
j_call: TRBJ2-3
cdr3_aa: CASSPSGGGTDTQYF

v_call: TRBV20-1
j_call: TRBJ1-3
cdr3_aa: CSARATGDSGNTIYF

v_call: TRBV21-1
j_call: TRBJ2-1
cdr3_aa: CASSKAPADLGNEQFF

v_call: TRBV9
j_call: TRBJ2-2
cdr3_aa: CASSGPSAVQGAGELFF

v_call: TRBV12-3/TRBV12-4
j_call: TRBJ2-5
cdr3_aa: CATSGLKDGETQYF

v_call: TRBV13
j_call: TRBJ2-7
cdr3_aa: CASSGAGTSGVEQYF

v_call: TRBV29-1
j_call: TRBJ2-7
cdr3_aa: CSVENLAGADEQYF